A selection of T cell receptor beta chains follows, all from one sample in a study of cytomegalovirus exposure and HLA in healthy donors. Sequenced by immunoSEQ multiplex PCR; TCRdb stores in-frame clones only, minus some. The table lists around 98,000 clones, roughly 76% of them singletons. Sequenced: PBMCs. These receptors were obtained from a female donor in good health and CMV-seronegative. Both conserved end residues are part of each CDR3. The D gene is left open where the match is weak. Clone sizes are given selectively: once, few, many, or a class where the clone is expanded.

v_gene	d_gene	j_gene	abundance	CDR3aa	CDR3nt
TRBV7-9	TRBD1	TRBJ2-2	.	CASSLDQGQGVDTGELFF	TGTGCCAGCAGCTTAGATCAAGGACAGGGGGTAGACACCGGGGAGCTGTTTTTT
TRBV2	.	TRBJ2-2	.	CASQGAGRTGELFF	TGTGCCAGCCAAGGGGCAGGAAGGACCGGGGAGCTGTTTTTT
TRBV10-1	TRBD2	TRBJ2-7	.	CASRVRMRAGTSGPYEQYF	TGCGCCAGCAGGGTCCGGATGCGGGCCGGGACTAGCGGACCCTACGAGCAGTACTTC
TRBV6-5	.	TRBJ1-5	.	CASSYSSSVGAWPQHF	TGTGCCAGCAGTTACTCGAGCTCCGTGGGGGCATGGCCCCAGCATTTT
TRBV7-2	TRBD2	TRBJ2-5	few	CASSYVGAGGQETQYF	TGTGCCAGCAGCTATGTGGGGGCGGGGGGGCAAGAGACCCAGTACTTC
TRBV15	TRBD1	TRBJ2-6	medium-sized	CATSTGVGQEFSGANVLTF	TGTGCCACCAGCACCGGGGTAGGACAGGAGTTCTCTGGGGCCAACGTCCTGACTTTC
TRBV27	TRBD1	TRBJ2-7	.	CASSLKGTDLYEQYF	TGTGCCAGCAGTTTAAAAGGGACAGACCTGTACGAGCAGTACTTC
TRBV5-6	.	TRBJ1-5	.	CASSLGGVTQPQHF	TGTGCCAGCAGCTTAGGGGGGGTTACTCAGCCCCAGCATTTT
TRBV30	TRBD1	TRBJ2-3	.	CAWNRDRVADTQYF	TGTGCCTGGAACCGGGACAGGGTGGCAGATACGCAGTATTTT
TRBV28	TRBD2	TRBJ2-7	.	CASSLGREGNYEQYF	TGTGCCAGCAGTTTAGGGCGGGAGGGGAACTACGAGCAGTACTTC
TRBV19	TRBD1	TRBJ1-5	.	CASSKQGVGNQPQHF	TGTGCCAGTAGCAAACAGGGGGTTGGCAATCAGCCCCAGCATTTT
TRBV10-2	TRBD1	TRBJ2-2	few	CARGDGQGIGELFF	TGCGCCAGGGGCGACGGACAGGGAATCGGGGAGCTGTTTTTT
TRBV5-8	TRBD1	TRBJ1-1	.	CASSLIMTGGNTEAFF	TGTGCCAGCAGCTTAATTATGACAGGGGGGAACACTGAAGCTTTCTTT
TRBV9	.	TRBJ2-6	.	CASSVGRSGANVLTF	TGTGCCAGCAGCGTGGGCCGCTCTGGGGCCAACGTCCTGACTTTC
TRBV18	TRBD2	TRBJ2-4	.	CASSPPGGTLYIQYF	TGTGCCAGCTCACCACCGGGAGGGACCCTATACATTCAGTACTTC
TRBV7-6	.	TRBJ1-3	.	CASSLAPQGSGNTIYF	TGTGCCAGCAGCTTAGCGCCTCAGGGTTCGGGAAACACCATATATTTT